This TCR beta chain was found in a study of control samples from healthy donors and cancer patients. Some clones are missing from TCRdb's copy, which holds only in-frame ones; the method was immunoSEQ multiplex PCR. The data show about 180,000 clones, with roughly nine tenths seen just once and about 1.4% held by the top ten. Trimming took 3 bases from V and 4 from J, leaving 20 bases between them. The CDR3 spans 17 residues. Germline CDR1 SGHNT, CDR2 YYREEE (reference sequence). The specimen sequenced was blood. This clonotype was obtained from a man aged 25 to 40 in good health. The chain combines TRBV5-4 with TRBJ2-1; D perhaps matches TRBD1 (6 bases). Written as DNA, the CDR3 is TGTGCCAGCAGCTCCGCTCAACCGACAGGACCTTACAATGAGCAGTTCTTC. Protein sequence: CASSSAQPTGPYNEQFF.